One and the same sample provided the 20 T cell receptor beta chains below, sequenced in a study of shared T cell receptors in the human thymus. The method was immunoSEQ multiplex PCR; TCRdb's version includes in-frame clones alone and lacks a portion of them. The sample contains about 380,000 clones, roughly 94% of which appear only once. The source material was thymocytes. These receptor sequences come from a human donor.

This clone was observed a single time. The chain has TRBV2 and TRBJ2-1; 14 nucleotides line up with TRBD2. Trimming took 0 bases from V and 6 from J; bases not matched to a gene: 16. CDR1 SNHLY and CDR2 FYNNEI come from the germline V gene. This CDR3 region has 21 residues. Here the CDR3 DNA reads TGTGCCAGCAGTGAAGCGCTAAGCGGGACTAGCGGGAGAAGGATGGGCAATGAGCAGTTCTTC. This encodes CASSEALSGTSGRRMGNEQFF.

The rearrangement uses TRBV7-2 and TRBJ1-6, with a possible D match to TRBD1 (6 bases). CDR1 and CDR2 (germline): SGHTA, FQGNSA. Trimming shortened V by 10 bases and J by 6 bases, and 16 bases separated the two germline ends. CDR3 length equals 14 residues. This chain's CDR3 is CAIPRGGPNSPLHF. CDR3 DNA: TGTGCCATCCCGAGGGGGGGGCCTAATTCACCCCTCCACTTT.

The chain couples TRBV7-8 to TRBJ1-5; 9 bases map to TRBD1. The CDR3 is 15 residues long. Germline V CDR1 and CDR2: SGHVS, FQNEAQ. V was pared by 6 bases and J by 6 bases, with 9 bases of the junction left unmatched. The CDR3 sequence: CASRGDRASFQPQHF. The CDR3 nucleotides are TGTGCCAGCAGGGGGGACAGGGCGAGCTTTCAGCCCCAGCATTTT.

The chain combines TRBV20-1 with TRBJ2-1, with D maybe TRBD2 (5 bases). The length of the CDR3 is 8 residues. CDR1 and CDR2 from the germline V gene are DFQATT and SNEGSKA (reference sequence). Trimming left V 4 bases short and J 15 bases short, with 7 bases between. CDR3 amino acids: CSATRGFF. CDR3 bases: TGCAGTGCTACCCGGGGGTTCTTC.

V is TRBV27 and J is TRBJ2-6; D tentatively reads TRBD1 or TRBD2 (5 bases each). Trimming removed 6 bases from V and 0 bases from J, with 15 bases in between. Germline V gene data show CDR1 as MNHEY and CDR2 as SMNVEV (reference sequence). This CDR3 comprises 17 residues. The CDR3 sequence is CASSPQRGYSGANVLTF. In nucleotides, the CDR3 is TGTGCCAGCAGCCCGCAGAGGGGCTACTCTGGGGCCAACGTCCTGACTTTC.

The rearrangement joins TRBV7-2 to TRBJ2-3, with TRBD2 matching over 9 bases. With 11 bases clipped from V and 1 base from J, the junction kept 16 bases outside the gene matches. This CDR3 has 17 residues. Looked up from germline, CDR1 is SGHTA and CDR2 is FQGNSA. CDR3 sequence: CAWRRQDSGRGTDTQYF. The CDR3 DNA reads TGTGCCTGGAGGCGACAGGATAGCGGGAGAGGCACAGATACGCAGTATTTT.

The chain has TRBV5-4 and TRBJ1-3; D is possibly TRBD1 (6 bases). The CDR3 is 16 amino acids. V was clipped by 1 base and J by 2 bases, with 13 bases between them. The germline gives CDR1 SGHNT, CDR2 YYREEE (reference sequence). The CDR3 protein is CASSLKRGNAGNTIYF. CDR3 nucleotide sequence: TGTGCCAGCAGCTTGAAAAGGGGGAATGCTGGAAACACCATATATTTT.

Comment on this clone: The junction does not match germline at one end; this may be a read error. The chain carries TRBV7-6 and TRBJ2-3, with 7 bases that match TRBD2. The germline CDR1 and CDR2 sequences are SGHVS and FNYEAQ. The CDR3 sequence is 18 residues long. CDR3 loop: CASNLGAGDGTSTDTQYF. In DNA, the CDR3 is TGTGCCAGCAACTTAGGGGCGGGAGATGGCACTAGCACAGATACGCAGTATTTT.

The chain carries TRBV14 and TRBJ2-7; the D is unclear. The CDR3 is made up of 13 amino acids. V lost 0 bases and J lost 6, with 9 bases in between. Germline values: CDR1 SGHDN, CDR2 FVKESK. CDR3 in DNA: TGTGCCAGCAGCCAAGAAGGAGTTTTCGAGCAGTACTTC. It codes for CASSQEGVFEQYF.

This clone has more than one count but fewer than ten. The chain combines TRBV28 with TRBJ2-5; D uncertain. The CDR3 loop spans 14 amino acids. The V end was cut by 10 bases, the J end by 1 base, with 16 bases between. CDR1 and CDR2 from the germline V gene are MDHEN and SYDVKM. The CDR3 bases are TGTGCCACCTATTGTACCCCGCCCCAAGAGACCCAGTACTTC. This codes for CATYCTPPQETQYF.

V and J are TRBV7-2 and TRBJ2-1; D is ambiguous. Germline lookup yields CDR1 SGHTA and CDR2 FQGNSA. With 3 bases removed from V and 7 bases from J, the gap between germline ends came to 19 bases. The CDR3 length is 16 residues. The CDR3, as DNA: TGTGCCAGCAGCTTTCTCGGACGTAGCTCTAGAAATGAGCAGTTCTTC. As protein: CASSFLGRSSRNEQFF.

The chain links TRBV28 to TRBJ1-5; no reliable D call. Germline CDR1 is MDHEN and CDR2 is SYDVKM. The length of the CDR3 is 14 residues. V lost 6 bases, J lost 6 bases, and 15 bases lay in between. The CDR3 DNA is TGTGCCAGCAGCAAGGCGCTCGACGGTCAGCCCCAGCATTTT. It specifies CASSKALDGQPQHF.

This clone was detected only once. The CDR3 DNA follows: TGCAGCGTTGAATGGGGCATAGCGGAGACACAAGAGACCCAGTACTTC. This gives the protein CSVEWGIAETQETQYF. J is TRBJ2-5 and V is TRBV29-1; perhaps TRBD2 as D (6 bases). CDR1 SQVTM and CDR2 ANQGSEA come from the germline V gene. The CDR3 spans 16 residues. The V end lost 2 bases, the J end lost 2 bases, and 18 bases lay between the germline ends.

The rearrangement joins TRBV18 to TRBJ1-5; possibly TRBD1 for D (6 bases). Per the germline V gene, CDR1 is KGHSH and CDR2 is LQKENI. V shed 6 bases and J shed 3 bases, with 12 bases lying between them. The CDR3 is 14 residues long. The DNA of the CDR3 is TGTGCCAGCTCCCTGGACAGACACAATCAGCCCCAGCATTTT. Its protein is CASSLDRHNQPQHF.

The chain uses TRBV5-6 and TRBJ2-7; TRBD1 is a possible D gene (6 bases). This CDR3 has 16 residues. Looked up from germline, CDR1 is SGHDT and CDR2 is YYEEEE. Trimming removed 5 bases at V and 3 bases at J, with 21 bases between. CDR3 sequence reads: CASRGSTGRGLYEQYF. The CDR3 coding sequence is TGTGCCAGCAGAGGCTCGACAGGCAGGGGCCTCTACGAGCAGTACTTC.

The chain is built from TRBV4-1 and TRBJ2-1, with 13 bases aligning to TRBD2. Looked up from germline, CDR1 is MGHRA and CDR2 is YSYEKL. The CDR3 is 16 residues long. The trim removed 5 bases at V and 6 bases at J, leaving 7 bases unmatched. The CDR3 protein is CASSSGGLAGSNEQFF. The CDR3 DNA is TGCGCCAGCAGCTCTGGGGGACTAGCGGGAAGCAATGAGCAGTTCTTC.

This chain uses TRBV7-9 with TRBJ2-7; maybe TRBD2 (6 bases). In germline, CDR1 is SEHNR, CDR2 FQNEAQ (reference sequence). This CDR3 region has 18 residues. Deletions cut 1 base from V and 5 bases from J, with 24 bases between. CDR3 DNA sequence: TGTGCCAGCAGCTTAGGTCCCACCTCGACTAGATTTCTGGACGAGCAGTACTTC. Translation gives CASSLGPTSTRFLDEQYF.

The chain has TRBV6-6 and TRBJ2-1; 8 positions match TRBD2. CDR3 length: 14 amino acids. CDR1 and CDR2 from the germline V gene are MNHNY and SVGAGI (reference sequence). DNA for the CDR3: TGTGCATCGGGGGGGGTAATATCCTACAATGAGCAGTTCTTC. Amino acids: CASGGVISYNEQFF.

This chain joins TRBV6-4 and TRBJ2-4; 12 bases line up with TRBD2. With 0 bases clipped from V and 1 base from J, the junction kept 10 bases outside the gene matches. There are 20 residues in the CDR3. Looked up from germline, CDR1 is MRHNA and CDR2 is SNTAGT. The CDR3: CASSDSRTSGTPEAKNIQYF. The CDR3 nucleotides read TGTGCCAGCAGTGACTCGAGGACTAGCGGGACCCCGGAGGCCAAAAACATTCAGTACTTC.

The V and J genes are TRBV5-5 and TRBJ2-1; no reliable D call. Germline loops: CDR1 SGHKS, CDR2 YYEKEE (reference sequence). Trimming stripped 3 bases from V and 2 bases from J, with 21 bases between. CDR3 size: 18 residues. The CDR3 sequence is CASSYPTQFRDTYNEQFF. The DNA of the CDR3 is TGTGCCAGCAGCTACCCAACCCAATTTAGAGATACCTACAATGAGCAGTTCTTC.